Listed below are T cell receptor beta chains from one sample, sequenced in a study of blood T cell repertoires in COVID-19. TCRdb's copy holds only in-frame clones and misses some; the assay was immunoSEQ multiplex PCR. The sample has some 21,000 clones, almost 85% seen once. Sample: peripheral blood. These receptors were obtained from a man aged 40-49 years with acute or convalescent COVID-19. CDR3s include the opening cysteine and the closing phenylalanine or tryptophan. A D gene is named only where the DNA matches it firmly. Some rows have no size entry. The others give once, few or many, or a class for an expanded clone.

d_call,clone_size,j_call,v_call,cdr3_aa,cdr3_nt
-,-,TRBJ2-5,TRBV24-1,CATSEGQGFQETQYF,TGTGCCACCAGTGAGGGCCAGGGTTTCCAAGAGACCCAGTACTTC
-,medium-sized,TRBJ2-2,TRBV12-2,CASRLGKQGPRELFF,TGTGCAAGTCGGTTGGGGAAACAGGGTCCCCGGGAGCTGTTTTTT
-,-,TRBJ2-3,TRBV5-1,CASSQSRDFSTDTQYF,TGCGCCAGCAGTCAAAGTAGGGACTTTAGCACAGATACGCAGTATTTT
TRBD1,-,TRBJ1-3,TRBV9,CASSTSGGDGNTIYF,TGTGCCAGCAGCACATCAGGGGGCGACGGAAACACCATATATTTT
-,-,TRBJ2-3,TRBV11-3,CASSLYFGSEADTQYF,TGTGCCAGCAGCTTATATTTCGGGTCGGAGGCAGATACGCAGTATTTT
TRBD1,-,TRBJ1-6,TRBV18,CASSHDRGDSPLHF,TGTGCCAGCTCACACGACAGGGGTGACTCACCCCTCCACTTT
TRBD1,-,TRBJ2-7,TRBV10-3,CAISESLGRGTHEQYF,TGTGCCATCAGTGAGTCCCTGGGCAGGGGGACCCACGAGCAGTACTTC
TRBD1,few,TRBJ1-2,TRBV14,CASSQDRGQGGYTF,TGTGCCAGCAGCCAGGACAGGGGGCAAGGTGGCTACACCTTC
TRBD2,-,TRBJ2-3,TRBV3-1/TRBV3-2,CASSLYSGASTDTQYF,TGTGCCAGCAGCCTATATAGCGGGGCTAGCACAGATACGCAGTATTTT
TRBD1,-,TRBJ1-4,TRBV25-1,CASSELTGGEEKLFF,TGTGCCAGCAGTGAACTGACAGGGGGAGAGGAAAAACTGTTTTTT
-,-,TRBJ1-1,TRBV21-1,CASSKERREDTEAFF,TGTGCCAGCAGCAAGGAACGCAGGGAGGACACTGAAGCTTTCTTT
TRBD2,few,TRBJ2-2,TRBV9,CASSVIAGGPDTGELFF,TGTGCCAGCAGCGTCATAGCGGGGGGGCCGGACACCGGGGAGCTGTTTTTT
-,-,TRBJ1-1,TRBV29-1,CSVVRESEAFF,TGCAGCGTTGTGAGGGAGTCGGAAGCTTTCTTT
TRBD1,-,TRBJ1-1,TRBV9,CASIRGTGGDRERGTEAFF,TGTGCCAGCATACGGGGGACAGGGGGCGATCGGGAGAGGGGTACTGAAGCTTTCTTT
-,-,TRBJ1-2,TRBV12-2,CASRLARGASGYTF,TGTGCAAGTCGCTTAGCGCGGGGGGCCTCAGGCTACACCTTC
TRBD2,once,TRBJ2-7,TRBV7-2,CASSGLADSYEQYF,TGTGCCAGCAGTGGACTAGCGGACTCCTACGAGCAGTACTTC
TRBD1,-,TRBJ2-3,TRBV2,CANSRDRGVDTQYF,TGTGCCAATAGCCGGGACAGGGGGGTAGATACGCAGTATTTT
TRBD2,-,TRBJ2-7,TRBV27,CASSRRLAVGYEQYF,TGTGCCAGCAGTAGACGACTAGCGGTTGGCTACGAGCAGTACTTC
TRBD1,-,TRBJ1-2,TRBV10-2,CASLGLQGAYGYTF,TGCGCCAGCTTGGGGTTGCAGGGGGCATATGGCTACACCTTC
-,-,TRBJ1-1,TRBV7-6,CASSLGLLGGNTEAFF,TGTGCCAGCAGCTTAGGTCTCTTGGGGGGTAACACTGAAGCTTTCTTT
TRBD1,-,TRBJ2-3,TRBV3-1/TRBV3-2,CASSSRTGSTDTQYF,TGTGCCAGCAGCTCCCGGACAGGTAGCACAGATACGCAGTATTTT
-,-,TRBJ1-1,TRBV6-5,CASSRGTEAFF,TGTGCCAGCAGTCGGGGGACTGAAGCTTTCTTT
-,few,TRBJ1-4,TRBV5-1,CASRAPDRREKLFF,TGCGCCAGCAGAGCTCCCGACAGGCGTGAAAAACTGTTTTTT
TRBD1,-,TRBJ1-1,TRBV29-1,CSARQGPMNTEAFF,TGCAGCGCCCGACAGGGGCCTATGAACACTGAAGCTTTCTTT
TRBD1,-,TRBJ1-5,TRBV19,CATDTRDSNQPQHF,TGTGCCACTGATACTCGGGACAGTAATCAGCCCCAGCATTTT
TRBD1,-,TRBJ2-1,TRBV7-2,CASSKGQGDWGSYNEQFF,TGTGCCAGCAGCAAGGGACAGGGGGACTGGGGCTCCTACAATGAGCAGTTCTTC
TRBD1,-,TRBJ2-3,TRBV15,CATSRDGAGGNTDTQYF,TGTGCCACCAGCAGAGATGGGGCAGGGGGTAACACAGATACGCAGTATTTT
TRBD1,-,TRBJ1-1,TRBV7-2,CASSFAGGRNTEAFF,TGTGCCAGCAGCTTTGCAGGGGGCCGTAACACTGAAGCTTTCTTT
TRBD2,-,TRBJ2-7,TRBV7-9,CASSKLAGWEEQYF,TGTGCCAGCAGCAAACTAGCGGGATGGGAGGAGCAGTACTTC
TRBD1,-,TRBJ1-6,TRBV2,CASRVTGENSPLHF,TGTGCCAGCAGGGTCACAGGGGAGAATTCACCCCTCCACTTT
TRBD1,-,TRBJ2-7,TRBV18,CASSPGGTGVFEQYF,TGTGCCAGCTCACCGGGGGGGACAGGGGTCTTCGAGCAGTACTTC
-,-,TRBJ2-1,TRBV3-1/TRBV3-2,CASSQRLAAGPNNEQFF,TGTGCCAGCAGCCAGCGCCTAGCCGCGGGGCCTAACAATGAGCAGTTCTTC
TRBD2,-,TRBJ2-3,TRBV3-1/TRBV3-2,CASSQPTPSSGGTDTQYF,TGTGCCAGCAGCCAGCCCACCCCATCTAGCGGGGGCACAGATACGCAGTATTTT
-,once,TRBJ2-7,TRBV2,CASSVKPTGILGDEQYF,TGTGCCAGCAGTGTGAAACCTACAGGGATCCTCGGGGACGAGCAGTACTTC
-,-,TRBJ2-7,TRBV10-3,CAISDSQTYEQYF,TGTGCCATCAGTGATTCACAGACCTACGAGCAGTACTTC
-,-,TRBJ2-1,TRBV18,CASSPQQGNYNEQFF,TGTGCCAGCTCACCACAGCAGGGTAACTACAATGAGCAGTTCTTC
-,few,TRBJ2-7,TRBV5-1,CASGAPGQSYEQYF,TGCGCCAGCGGCGCACCGGGACAATCCTACGAGCAGTACTTC
-,-,TRBJ2-1,TRBV7-2,CASSLNFGRNEQFF,TGTGCCAGCAGCTTAAATTTTGGGAGAAATGAGCAGTTCTTC
TRBD2,-,TRBJ2-3,TRBV3-1/TRBV3-2,CASSLLAGLAGDSDTQYF,TGTGCCAGCAGCCTCCTTGCGGGACTAGCGGGAGATTCAGATACGCAGTATTTT
TRBD2,-,TRBJ2-3,TRBV11-3,CASSKVAGGTDTQYF,TGTGCCAGCAGCAAAGTAGCGGGAGGCACAGATACGCAGTATTTT
-,-,TRBJ1-6,TRBV30,CAWSSVPGSYNSPLHF,TGTGCCTGGAGTTCCGTACCCGGCTCCTATAATTCACCCCTCCACTTT
-,-,TRBJ1-5,TRBV27,CASSTPAGSNQPQHF,TGTGCCAGCAGTACCCCAGCAGGGTCGAATCAGCCCCAGCATTTT
TRBD1,-,TRBJ2-6,TRBV9,CASSSPSDRGGANVLTF,TGTGCCAGCAGCTCCCCCTCAGACAGGGGGGGGGCCAACGTCCTGACTTTC
TRBD1,-,TRBJ1-5,TRBV5-5,CASSFTGGNQPQHF,TGTGCCAGCAGCTTCACAGGGGGTAATCAGCCCCAGCATTTT
TRBD1,-,TRBJ1-1,TRBV7-8,CASSLAQGRSSRSTEAFF,TGTGCCAGCAGCTTAGCACAGGGGAGATCCTCCCGGAGCACTGAAGCTTTCTTT
TRBD2,-,TRBJ2-5,TRBV7-2,CASSSPLAGGQETQYF,TGTGCCAGCAGCTCCCCACTAGCGGGAGGACAAGAGACCCAGTACTTC
TRBD1,-,TRBJ1-1,TRBV5-6,CASSSLNRGIIHGTEAFF,TGTGCCAGCAGCTCCTTAAACAGGGGGATCATTCATGGCACTGAAGCTTTCTTT
TRBD2,-,TRBJ2-2,TRBV25-1,CASRGAGRTGELFF,TGTGCCAGCAGAGGAGCGGGACGGACCGGGGAGCTGTTTTTT
TRBD2,-,TRBJ2-2,TRBV10-2,CASMWAGAGELFF,TGCGCCAGCATGTGGGCGGGGGCCGGGGAGCTGTTTTTT
-,once,TRBJ1-5,TRBV6-1,CASSEFDRIPNQPQHF,TGTGCCAGCAGTGAATTTGACAGGATACCCAATCAGCCCCAGCATTTT
-,-,TRBJ2-7,TRBV5-1,CASSRGSFSSYEQYF,TGCGCCAGCAGCCGCGGTTCTTTCAGCTCCTACGAGCAGTACTTC
-,-,TRBJ2-2,TRBV3-1/TRBV3-2,CASSQGSRLVGVTGELFF,TGTGCCAGCAGCCAAGGTTCGAGGTTAGTGGGAGTCACCGGGGAGCTGTTTTTT
-,-,TRBJ2-1,TRBV4-1,CASSHIGQSSYNEQFF,TGCGCCAGCAGCCACATAGGACAGAGCTCCTACAATGAGCAGTTCTTC